The 12 T cell receptor beta chains below come from one sample, sequenced in a study of early stage breast cancer tumors. The method was immunoSEQ multiplex PCR; TCRdb's version includes in-frame clones alone and lacks a portion of them. The data hold more than 12,000 clones, with around 85% observed a single time. Source material: normal breast tissue next to the tumor. The receptors come from a person aged 25-39 years with breast cancer.

This clone was detected only once. J is TRBJ2-1 and V is TRBV4-2; TRBD1 is a possible D gene (6 bases). The V gene's germline CDR1 is LGHNA and CDR2 YNFKEQ. Trimming left V 3 bases short and J 0 bases short, with 15 bases between. The CDR3 totals 17 residues. The CDR3 is CASSQSRVGGSYNEQFF. CDR3 coding DNA: TGTGCCAGCAGCCAGAGCAGGGTAGGGGGCTCCTACAATGAGCAGTTCTTC.

The chain is built from TRBV29-1 and TRBJ2-7; a weak D match, TRBD2 (5 bases). V shed 7 bases and J shed 3 bases, with 13 bases lying between them. The CDR3 length is 12 residues. Germline CDR1 is SQVTM and CDR2 is ANQGSEA. The CDR3 nucleotides are TGCAGCGGGGGAGAAGTAGGCTACGAGCAGTACTTC. It encodes CSGGEVGYEQYF.

The chain uses TRBV27 and TRBJ2-2; perhaps TRBD2 as D (5 bases). Between the trimmed V and J ends, which lost 3 bases and 3 bases, there was a span of 8 bases. Germline assignment: CDR1 MNHEY and CDR2 SMNVEV (reference sequence). This CDR3 is 14 amino acids long. The CDR3 DNA sequence: TGTGCCAGCAGTTTGCGGCGGGACACCGGGGAGCTGTTTTTT. Amino acids: CASSLRRDTGELFF.

J is TRBJ1-2 and V is TRBV5-1, with D hard to call. The CDR3 covers 14 residues. Trimming shortened V by 3 bases and J by 1 base, and 10 bases separated the two germline ends. Germline V gives CDR1 SGHRS, CDR2 YFSETQ. Here the CDR3 DNA reads TGCGCCAGCAGCTCAGGAGGCCGTAACTATGGCTACACCTTC. Translation gives CASSSGGRNYGYTF.

J is TRBJ2-7 and V is TRBV13; TRBD1 aligns across 7 bases. This CDR3 comprises 12 residues. The V gene end was trimmed by 6 bases and the J gene end by 2 bases; junction bases not matched to a gene: 1. Germline values: CDR1 PRHDT, CDR2 FYEKMQ (reference sequence). CDR3 sequence reads: CASRGTAYEQYF. CDR3 sequence (DNA): TGTGCCAGCAGAGGGACAGCCTACGAGCAGTACTTC.

This chain connects TRBV30 to TRBJ2-3; 9 bases align to TRBD1. The trim removed 3 bases at V and 5 bases at J, leaving 6 bases unmatched. The CDR3 spans 14 residues. CDR1 is GTSNPN, CDR2 SVGIG, per germline (reference sequence). In DNA form, the CDR3 reads TGTGCCTGGAGCGCCAACAGGGGGCTAGATACGCAGTATTTT. It specifies CAWSANRGLDTQYF.

The V gene is TRBV6-5, the J gene TRBJ2-1; no firm D call. Trimming cost V 0 bases and J 7 bases, with 13 bases left between them. CDR3 size: 15 residues. Germline V gene sequence: CDR1 MNHEY, CDR2 SVGAGI. The CDR3, as DNA: TGTGCCAGCAGTTACTCGAGGCGAGTCAGAAATGAGCAGTTCTTC. This sequence encodes CASSYSRRVRNEQFF.

This chain joins TRBV21-1 and TRBJ1-5. TRBV21-1 is given as a pseudogene. The CDR3 consists of 16 residues. CDR3 in amino acids: CASSNFGDYSNQPQHF. CDR3 in DNA: TGTGCCAGCAGCAATTTCGGTGACTATAGCAATCAGCCCCAGCATTTT.

V gene TRBV7-9 combines with J gene TRBJ1-6; the D is unclear. The CDR3 has 14 residues. Germline V lookup: CDR1 SEHNR, CDR2 FQNEAQ (reference sequence). The V and J ends lost 1 base and 10 bases respectively, with 11 bases between them. CDR3 in DNA: TGTGCCAGCAGCTTAGGGAGGGAGGACTCACCCCTCCACTTT. Translation: CASSLGREDSPLHF.

This chain joins TRBV4-2 and TRBJ1-3, with 7 bases that match TRBD1. The CDR3 runs 17 residues. After removal of 2 bases from V and 0 bases from J, the junction contained 7 bases not matched to a gene. Looked up from germline, CDR1 is LGHNA and CDR2 is YNFKEQ. The CDR3 bases are TGTGCCAGCAGCCAATTCGGGACAGCCAGCTCTGGAAACACCATATATTTT. Its translation: CASSQFGTASSGNTIYF.

V usage is TRBV7-3 and J usage is TRBJ1-1, with D possibly TRBD1 on 5 matching bases. This CDR3 is built from 14 residues. With 5 bases removed from V and 2 bases from J, the gap between germline ends came to 12 bases. The germline CDR1 and CDR2 sequences are SGHTA and FQGTGA. CDR3 sequence: CASSPVGGNTEAFF. The DNA of the CDR3 is TGTGCCAGCAGCCCGGTCGGGGGAAACACTGAAGCTTTCTTT.

This chain links TRBV5-1 with TRBJ1-1; 7 bases fit TRBD1. V was clipped by 6 bases and J by 3 bases; unmatched bases: 8. Looked up from germline, CDR1 is SGHRS and CDR2 is YFSETQ. The CDR3 runs to 14 residues. Here the CDR3 reads CASTTQGSYTEAFF. The CDR3 DNA reads as TGCGCCAGCACCACACAGGGGTCTTACACTGAAGCTTTCTTT.